What follows are 5 T cell receptor beta chains derived from one specimen sequenced in a study of beta chain features in type 1 diabetes listed by TCRdb under 2018. To prepare the library, the immunoSEQ multiplex PCR assay was applied. The entire amount of isolated RNA was reverse transcribed using the High Capacity cDNA Reverse Transcription Kit, so the sequenced TCRB transcripts were expressed ones. The source is immuneACCESS, and TCRdb retained only in-frame sequences with V and J called. Part of the clones is not carried over; for the studies checked, unresolved V genes explain less than half of this, and the remainder is unexplained. The table for this sample lists 300,000 to 400,000 clones; 10% to 15% of them were counted only once. The ten biggest clones cover about 0.018% of the sample. What was sequenced was naive CD4+ T cells from blood. This specimen's cell subset or site label, interpreted: true naive CD4+ T cells. The receptor set was obtained from a man aged 18 to 30 in good health.

The V gene is TRBV2, the J gene TRBJ1-4; 7 bases are shared with TRBD1. Germline lookup yields CDR1 SNHLY and CDR2 FYNNEI. This CDR3 contains 15 residues. The V gene end was trimmed by 1 base and the J gene end by 7 bases; junction bases not matched to a gene: 6. The CDR3 spells CASSEGDRDSEKLFF. For the CDR3, the DNA is TGTGCCAGCAGTGAAGGCGACAGGGATAGTGAAAAACTGTTTTTT.

This clone was picked up a small number of times. This sequence joins TRBV28 and TRBJ2-7, with a tentative D call TRBD2 (5 bases). Germline V gene sequence: CDR1 MDHEN, CDR2 SYDVKM. With 6 bases removed from V and 4 bases from J, the gap between germline ends came to 16 bases. The CDR3 sequence is 14 residues long. The CDR3 coding sequence is TGTGCCAGCAGGTCTTCGGACTGGGGATACGAGCAGTACTTC. Protein: CASRSSDWGYEQYF.

A few counts support this clone. This chain connects TRBV30 to TRBJ2-7, with D uncertain. The CDR3 contains 13 residues. Germline CDR1 is GTSNPN and CDR2 is SVGIG (reference sequence). CDR3: CAVVDSHPSEQYF. The CDR3 DNA is TGTGCGGTCGTCGACTCCCACCCCTCCGAGCAGTACTTC.

The sample holds a few counts of this clone. This chain links TRBV28 with TRBJ1-1; 7 nucleotides agree with TRBD1. V shed 8 bases, J shed 5 bases, and the junction held 11 bases outside the gene matches. Looked up from germline, CDR1 is MDHEN and CDR2 is SYDVKM. The CDR3 is 14 amino acids. CDR3 nucleotide sequence: TGTGCCAGCGATATTCACACAGGGGTGACTGAAGCTTTCTTT. It codes for CASDIHTGVTEAFF.

In its sample, this clone was seen a few times. This rearrangement joins TRBV28 to TRBJ1-1, with D possibly being TRBD1 (6 bases). The CDR3 consists of 13 residues. CDR1 and CDR2 (germline): MDHEN, SYDVKM. Trimming took 6 bases from V and 2 from J, leaving 10 bases between them. The CDR3 loop reads CASRDRVNTEAFF. Here the CDR3 DNA reads TGTGCCAGCAGGGACAGAGTAAACACTGAAGCTTTCTTT.